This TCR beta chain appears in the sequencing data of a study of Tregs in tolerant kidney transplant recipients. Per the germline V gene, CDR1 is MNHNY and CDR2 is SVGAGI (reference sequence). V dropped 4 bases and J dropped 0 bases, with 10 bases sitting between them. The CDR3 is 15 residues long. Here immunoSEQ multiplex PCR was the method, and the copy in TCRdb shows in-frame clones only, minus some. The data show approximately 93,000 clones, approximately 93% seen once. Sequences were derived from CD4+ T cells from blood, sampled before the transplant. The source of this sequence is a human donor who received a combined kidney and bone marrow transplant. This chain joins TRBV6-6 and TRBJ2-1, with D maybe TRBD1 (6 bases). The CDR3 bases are TGTGCCAGCAGTTTTGGACAGAGCTCCTACAATGAGCAGTTCTTC. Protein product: CASSFGQSSYNEQFF.